This T cell receptor beta chain comes out of a study of blood T cells in healthy people across ages. This clonotype was found many times. A second PCR, run for roughly 7 to 12 cycles, used a sample-barcoded 5' primer plus a J-beta primer mix. One entry per CDR3 protein, called by TCRdb with MiXCR from the 5' RACE reads. Here the sample spans around 780,000 distinct CDR3 sequences, roughly 24% being singletons. V shed 2 bases and J 0 bases; nucleotides not matched to a gene: 5. The germline V gene encodes CDR1 DFQATT and CDR2 SNEGSKA (reference sequence). The CDR3 sequence is 17 residues long. The same sample was also used in a study of T cells of mothers and their children.

The sequenced sample consisted of blood. This clonotype was sampled from a boy younger than 18 in good health. This chain uses TRBV20-1 with TRBJ2-6, with 9 bases matching TRBD1. The CDR3 DNA follows: TGCAGTGCTAGAAGACAGGGGGTACCCTCTGGGGCCAACGTCCTGACTTTC. Translating it yields CSARRQGVPSGANVLTF.